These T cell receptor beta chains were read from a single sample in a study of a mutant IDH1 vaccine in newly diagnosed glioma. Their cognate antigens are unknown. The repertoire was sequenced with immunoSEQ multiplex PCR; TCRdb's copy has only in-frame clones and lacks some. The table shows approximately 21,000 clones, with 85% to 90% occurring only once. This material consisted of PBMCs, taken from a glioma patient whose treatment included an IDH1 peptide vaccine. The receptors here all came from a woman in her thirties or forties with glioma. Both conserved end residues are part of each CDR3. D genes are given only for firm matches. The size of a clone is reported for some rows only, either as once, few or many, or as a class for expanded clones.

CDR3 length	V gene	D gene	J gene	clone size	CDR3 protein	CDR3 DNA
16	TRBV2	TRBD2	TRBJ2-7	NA	CASTTGLAGVNYEQYF	TGTGCCAGCACGACAGGACTAGCGGGGGTAAACTACGAGCAGTACTTC
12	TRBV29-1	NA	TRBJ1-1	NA	CSVGRADTEAFF	TGCAGCGTTGGCAGGGCGGACACTGAAGCTTTCTTT
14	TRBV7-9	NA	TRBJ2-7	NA	CASSPPGHSYEQYF	TGTGCCAGCAGCCCGCCGGGACACTCCTACGAGCAGTACTTC
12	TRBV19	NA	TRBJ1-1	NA	CASEGSRVRAFF	TGTGCCAGCGAAGGGTCTAGGGTAAGAGCTTTCTTT
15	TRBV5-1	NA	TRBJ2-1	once	CATSAGDGTYNEQFF	TGCGCCACCAGCGCCGGGGACGGAACCTACAATGAGCAGTTCTTC
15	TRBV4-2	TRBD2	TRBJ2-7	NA	CASSLRVLAGSEQYF	TGTGCCAGCAGCCTCAGAGTCCTAGCGGGATCTGAGCAGTACTTC
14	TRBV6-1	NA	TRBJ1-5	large	CASNPTGSNQPQHF	TGTGCCAGCAATCCGACGGGTAGCAATCAGCCCCAGCATTTT
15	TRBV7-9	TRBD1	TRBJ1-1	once	CASSPTGTGGTEAFF	TGTGCCAGCAGCCCAACCGGGACAGGGGGCACTGAAGCTTTCTTT
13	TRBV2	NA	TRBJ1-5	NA	CASKGAVNQPQHF	TGTGCCAGCAAGGGAGCGGTCAATCAGCCCCAGCATTTT
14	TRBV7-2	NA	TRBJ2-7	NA	CASSRAGTFGEQYF	TGTGCCAGCAGCCGGGCGGGGACCTTCGGTGAGCAGTACTTC
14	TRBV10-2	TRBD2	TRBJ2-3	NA	CASSLAGGTDTQYF	TGCGCCAGCAGTTTAGCGGGGGGGACAGATACGCAGTATTTT
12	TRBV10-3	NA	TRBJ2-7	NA	CAISASGYEQYF	TGTGCCATCAGTGCGTCCGGCTACGAGCAGTACTTC
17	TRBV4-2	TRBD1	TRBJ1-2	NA	CASSQAPSRTGDYGYTF	TGTGCCAGCAGCCAAGCTCCTTCCAGGACAGGGGACTATGGCTACACCTTC
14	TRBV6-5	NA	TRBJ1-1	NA	CASWAQGLNTEAFF	TGTGCCAGCTGGGCCCAGGGTCTGAACACTGAAGCTTTCTTT
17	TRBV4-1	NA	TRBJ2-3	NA	CASSQDGQSVSTDTQYF	TGCGCCAGCAGCCAAGACGGGCAGAGCGTCAGCACAGATACGCAGTATTTT
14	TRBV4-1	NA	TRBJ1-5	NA	CASSQEGKGQPQHF	TGCGCCAGCAGCCAAGAAGGGAAGGGGCAGCCCCAGCATTTT
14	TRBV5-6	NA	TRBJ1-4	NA	CASSFRQGGEKLFF	TGTGCCAGCAGCTTTCGTCAGGGAGGAGAAAAACTGTTTTTT
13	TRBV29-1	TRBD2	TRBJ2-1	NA	CSVSGLADNEQFF	TGCAGCGTTTCCGGACTAGCGGACAATGAGCAGTTCTTC